This T cell receptor (beta chain) was observed in a study of cytomegalovirus exposure and HLA in healthy donors. Study-wide results and limits: According to the study, roughly 160 TCR beta chains were cytomegalovirus-associated. In all likelihood, a cluster of highly shared sequence variants was a sequencing artifact. Previous analysis showed most TCR beta V segments were productive about 87% or about 30% of the time.

The CDR3 covers 16 residues. The germline gives CDR1 SEHNR, CDR2 FQNEAQ (reference sequence). As for this clone: The target antigen is unknown. The junction does not match germline at one end; this may be a read error.

The PCR had 60 Vbeta and 13 Jbeta primers. Authors' data handling: Unique TCR beta chains totaled around 86 million in a later count, with roughly 11 million of them shared. The protocol was immunoSEQ multiplex PCR, while the TCRdb copy is restricted to in-frame clones and leaves out a portion. V, J and clone size are taken as reported in that table, and D and trimming were inferred from the DNA itself. The table shows about 110,000 clones, with 73% occurring only once. Source material: PBMCs. The V and J genes are TRBV7-9 and TRBJ2-1; 8 nucleotides align to TRBD2. The clonotype originates from a man in his forties in good health and CMV-seronegative. The CDR3 nucleotides are TGTGCCAGCACCTTACCCTCCGGGACTAGTGGGAATGAGCAGTTCTTC. Its protein product is CASTLPSGTSGNEQFF.